The 12 T cell receptor beta chains below come from one sample, sequenced in a study of beta chain features in type 1 diabetes. Expressed TCRB transcripts got sequenced, as all isolated RNA was reverse transcribed. The method was immunoSEQ multiplex PCR; TCRdb's version includes in-frame clones alone and lacks a portion of them. The sample comprises more than 110,000 clones, less than 9% of which are singletons, and roughly 1.4% rests with the top ten. The sample consisted of central memory CD4+ T cells from blood. The receptors derive from a woman aged 25 to 39 in good health.

This clone was counted many times. The V and J genes are TRBV5-6 and TRBJ2-1; 8 positions match TRBD2. The CDR3 has 15 amino acids. V was clipped by 3 bases and J by 7 bases; unmatched bases: 9. CDR1 is SGHDT, CDR2 YYEEEE, per germline. DNA for the CDR3: TGTGCCAGCAGCTCCGGGACTAGAACGAGGAATGAGCAGTTCTTC. This translates into CASSSGTRTRNEQFF.

This clone was found a few times. Other nucleotide sequences from this sample produce the same CDR3. The J gene is TRBJ1-2, the V gene TRBV29-1; unclear D gene. CDR1 and CDR2 from the germline V gene are SQVTM and ANQGSEA. The germline V and J ends were trimmed by 6 bases and 1 base, with 9 bases remaining between them. The CDR3 is made up of 12 amino acids. Here the CDR3 reads CSVEAVNYGYTF. In DNA, the CDR3 is TGCAGCGTCGAGGCGGTTAACTATGGCTACACCTTC.

This clone was observed many times. One junction end does not reproduce the germline sequence, and a read error may be involved. The chain combines TRBV14 with TRBJ2-7; D remains unclear. CDR3 size: 8 residues. Per germline, CDR1 SGHDN and CDR2 FVKESK. CDR3 residues: CASSPSPF. In DNA form, the CDR3 reads TGTGCCAGCAGCCCTTCCCCCTTC. Supplemented by reference TRBV14 and TRBJ2-7, the full variable domain reads EAGVTQFPSHSVIEKGQTVTLRCDPISGHDNLYWYRRVMGKEIKFLLHFVKESKQDESGMPNNRFLAERTGGTYSTLKVQPAELEDSGVYFCASSPSPFGPGTRLTVT.

The sample holds a few counts of this clone. The rearrangement joins TRBV7-6 to TRBJ1-2; TRBD1 matches at 7 bases. The CDR3 extends over 15 amino acids. The V segment lost 0 bases and the J segment 2 bases; nucleotides outside the gene matches: 3. The germline V gene encodes CDR1 SGHVS and CDR2 FNYEAQ. This CDR3 reads CASSLAEQGNYGYTF. The CDR3 DNA reads as TGTGCCAGCAGCTTAGCGGAACAGGGGAACTATGGCTACACCTTC.

This clone was found many times. CDR3 loop: CAWSFGRAAGELFF. CDR3 nucleotides: TGTGCCTGGAGTTTCGGGAGGGCCGCCGGGGAGCTGTTTTTT. This chain connects TRBV30 to TRBJ2-2; 8 nucleotides align to TRBD2. Germline assignment: CDR1 GTSNPN and CDR2 SVGIG (reference sequence). This CDR3 spans 14 amino acids. V lost 2 bases to trimming and J lost 6 bases; unmatched junction nucleotides: 5.

V is TRBV7-9 and J is TRBJ2-3; TRBD2 matches 16 bases. The V gene's germline CDR1 is SEHNR and CDR2 FQNEAQ (reference sequence). The CDR3 covers 16 residues. The V and J ends lost 5 bases and 4 bases, in that order; junction bases with no gene match: 3. This CDR3 is CASSPGLAGGADTQYF. DNA of the CDR3: TGTGCCAGCAGCCCGGGACTAGCGGGAGGGGCAGATACGCAGTATTTT.

This clone was picked up a small number of times. V and J are TRBV30 and TRBJ2-7; the match to TRBD2 covers 7 bases. The CDR3 totals 16 residues. From germline, CDR1 is GTSNPN and CDR2 SVGIG (reference sequence). V gave up 0 bases and J gave up 2 bases; unmatched junction bases: 10. In DNA, the CDR3 is TGTGCCTGGAGTGTACGCAGTCTAGCGGAGGCCTACGAGCAGTACTTC. This encodes CAWSVRSLAEAYEQYF.

The gene calls are TRBV5-8 and TRBJ1-4; perhaps TRBD1 as D (5 bases). The germline CDR1 and CDR2 sequences are SGHTS and YDEGEE. The CDR3 runs 14 residues. Trimming took 0 bases from V and 7 from J, leaving 10 bases between them. CDR3 nucleotide sequence: TGTGCCAGCAGCTTGGCAGGGCGGAGTGAAAAACTGTTTTTT. This sequence encodes CASSLAGRSEKLFF.

This chain joins TRBV9 and TRBJ1-1, with D uncertain. CDR3 size: 13 residues. Germline V CDR1 and CDR2: SGDLS, YYNGEE. V was clipped by 0 bases and J by 3 bases, with 6 bases between them. The CDR3 nucleotides read TGTGCCAGCAGCGTAGTATTCGACACTGAAGCTTTCTTT. This gives the protein CASSVVFDTEAFF.

CDR3 region: CASSLSSGHANTGELFF. CDR3 sequence (DNA): TGTGCCAGCAGTTTATCTAGCGGCCACGCGAACACCGGGGAGCTGTTTTTT. The chain employs TRBV27 and TRBJ2-2; D perhaps matches TRBD2 (6 bases). Trimming shortened V by 0 bases and J by 0 bases, and 11 bases separated the two germline ends. Germline CDR1 reads MNHEY; CDR2 reads SMNVEV (reference sequence). The CDR3 covers 17 residues.

Points on this clone: Different DNA sequences within this sample yield the same CDR3. This sequence joins TRBV7-2 and TRBJ2-7, with TRBD1 matching 7 bases. Germline CDR1 and CDR2: SGHTA and FQGNSA. The CDR3 covers 14 residues. V lost 5 bases and J lost 1; bases outside the gene matches: 5. The chain's CDR3 is CASSPGQASYEQYF. Here the CDR3 DNA reads TGTGCCAGCAGCCCCGGACAGGCATCCTACGAGCAGTACTTC.

The CDR3 DNA follows: TGCGCCAGCAGCTTGGTAGGGTTAAGGGGCAATGAGCAGTTCTTC. This encodes CASSLVGLRGNEQFF. V and J are TRBV5-1 and TRBJ2-1; D perhaps matches TRBD1 (5 bases). The CDR3 is 15 amino acids. From germline, CDR1 is SGHRS and CDR2 YFSETQ. The ends were cut back, 0 bases at V and 6 bases at J, with 13 bases in the middle.